This T cell receptor (beta chain) was found in a study of cytomegalovirus exposure and HLA in healthy donors. The protocol was immunoSEQ multiplex PCR, while the TCRdb copy is restricted to in-frame clones and leaves out a portion. Here the sample spans a few hundred thousand clones, around nine tenths being singletons. Germline V gene sequence: CDR1 SGHTA, CDR2 FQGNSA. The CDR3 loop spans 16 amino acids. With V trimmed by 0 bases and J by 3 bases, 8 bases remained unmatched. This receptor was identified in a woman younger than 35 in good health and CMV-seronegative. Sequenced sample: PBMCs. The rearrangement uses TRBV7-2 and TRBJ2-7; 7 nucleotides match TRBD2. Here the CDR3 reads CASSLASSGLLYEQYF. The CDR3 region has the DNA TGTGCCAGCAGCTTAGCATCATCGGGACTACTCTACGAGCAGTACTTC.